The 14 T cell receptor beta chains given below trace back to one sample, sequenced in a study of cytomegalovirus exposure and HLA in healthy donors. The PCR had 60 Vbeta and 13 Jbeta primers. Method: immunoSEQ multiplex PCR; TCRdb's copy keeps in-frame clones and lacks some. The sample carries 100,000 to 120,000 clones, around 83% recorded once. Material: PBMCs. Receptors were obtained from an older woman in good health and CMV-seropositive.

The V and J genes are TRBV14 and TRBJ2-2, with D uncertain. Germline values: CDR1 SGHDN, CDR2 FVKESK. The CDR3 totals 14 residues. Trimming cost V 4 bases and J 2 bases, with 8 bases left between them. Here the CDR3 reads CASSPIQNTGELFF. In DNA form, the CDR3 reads TGTGCCAGCAGCCCAATTCAAAACACCGGGGAGCTGTTTTTT.

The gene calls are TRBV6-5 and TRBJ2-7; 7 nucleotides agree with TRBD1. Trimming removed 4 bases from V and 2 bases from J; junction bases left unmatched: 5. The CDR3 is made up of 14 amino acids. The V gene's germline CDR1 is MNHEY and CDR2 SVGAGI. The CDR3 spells CASSSRDSPYEQYF. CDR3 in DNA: TGTGCCAGCAGTTCCCGGGACAGTCCCTACGAGCAGTACTTC.

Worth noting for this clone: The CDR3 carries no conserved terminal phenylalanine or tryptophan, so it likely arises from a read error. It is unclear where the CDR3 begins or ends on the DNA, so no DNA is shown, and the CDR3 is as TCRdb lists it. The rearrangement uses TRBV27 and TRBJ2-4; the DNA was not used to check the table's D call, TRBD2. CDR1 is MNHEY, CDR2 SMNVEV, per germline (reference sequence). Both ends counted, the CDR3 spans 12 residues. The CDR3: CASSLETSGGRV.

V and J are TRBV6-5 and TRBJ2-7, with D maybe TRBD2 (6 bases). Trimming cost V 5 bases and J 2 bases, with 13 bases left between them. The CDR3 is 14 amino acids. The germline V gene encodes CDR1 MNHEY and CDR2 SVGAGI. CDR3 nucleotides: TGTGCCAGCAGTCCTTGGGACTTGACCTACGAGCAGTACTTC. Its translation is CASSPWDLTYEQYF.

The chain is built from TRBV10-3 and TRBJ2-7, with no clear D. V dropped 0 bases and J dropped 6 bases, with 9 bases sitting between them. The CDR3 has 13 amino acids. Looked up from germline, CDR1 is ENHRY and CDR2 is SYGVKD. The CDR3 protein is CAISESASLEQYF. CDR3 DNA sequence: TGTGCCATCAGTGAGTCAGCTAGTCTCGAGCAGTACTTC.

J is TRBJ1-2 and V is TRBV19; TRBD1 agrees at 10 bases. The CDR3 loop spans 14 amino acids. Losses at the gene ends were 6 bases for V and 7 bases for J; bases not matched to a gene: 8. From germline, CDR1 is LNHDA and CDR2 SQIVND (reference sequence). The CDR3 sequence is CASSHGTGELGYTF. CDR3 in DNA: TGTGCCAGTAGCCACGGGACAGGGGAACTTGGCTACACCTTC.

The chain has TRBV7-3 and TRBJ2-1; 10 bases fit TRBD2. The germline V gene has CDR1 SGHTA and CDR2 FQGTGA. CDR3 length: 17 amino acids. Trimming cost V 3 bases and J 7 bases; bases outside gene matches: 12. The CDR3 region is CASSLMSGRAPYNEQFF. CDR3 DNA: TGTGCCAGCAGCTTGATGAGCGGGAGGGCCCCTTATAATGAGCAGTTCTTC.

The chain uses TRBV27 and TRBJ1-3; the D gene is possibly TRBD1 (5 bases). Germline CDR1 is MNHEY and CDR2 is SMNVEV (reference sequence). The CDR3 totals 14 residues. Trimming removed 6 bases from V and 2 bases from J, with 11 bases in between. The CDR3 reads CASSIGRAGNTIYF. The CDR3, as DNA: TGTGCCAGCAGCATCGGCAGGGCTGGAAACACCATATATTTT.

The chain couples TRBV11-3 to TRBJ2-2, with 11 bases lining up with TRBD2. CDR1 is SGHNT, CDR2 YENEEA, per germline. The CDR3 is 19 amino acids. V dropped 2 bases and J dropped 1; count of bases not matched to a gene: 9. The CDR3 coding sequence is TGTGCCAGCAGCTTAAGTGATCTACTAGCGGGAGAGAACACCGGGGAGCTGTTTTTT. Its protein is CASSLSDLLAGENTGELFF.

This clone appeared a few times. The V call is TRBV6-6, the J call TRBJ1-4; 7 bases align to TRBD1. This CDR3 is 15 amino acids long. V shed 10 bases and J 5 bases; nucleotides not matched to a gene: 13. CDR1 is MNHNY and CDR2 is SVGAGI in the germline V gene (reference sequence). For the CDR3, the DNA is TGTGCCATCCCAGGGCCGACAGGGATGAATGAAAAACTGTTTTTT. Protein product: CAIPGPTGMNEKLFF.

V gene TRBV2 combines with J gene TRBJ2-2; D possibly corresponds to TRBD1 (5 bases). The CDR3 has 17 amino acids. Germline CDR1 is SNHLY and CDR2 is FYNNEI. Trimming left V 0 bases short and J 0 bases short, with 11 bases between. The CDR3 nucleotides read TGTGCCAGCAGTGAAGCGCCAGGGTACGCGAACACCGGGGAGCTGTTTTTT. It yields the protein CASSEAPGYANTGELFF. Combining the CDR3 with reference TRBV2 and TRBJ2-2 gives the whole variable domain EPEVTQTPSHQVTQMGQEVILRCVPISNHLYFYWYRQILGQKVEFLVSFYNNEISEKSEIFDDQFSVERPDGSNFTLKIRSTKLEDSAMYFCASSEAPGYANTGELFFGEGSRLTVL.

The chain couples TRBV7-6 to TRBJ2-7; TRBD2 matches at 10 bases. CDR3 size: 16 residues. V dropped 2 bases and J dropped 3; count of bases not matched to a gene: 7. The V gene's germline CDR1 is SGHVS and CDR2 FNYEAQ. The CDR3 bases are TGTGCCAGCAGCTTATCTAGCGGGAGAGGATTCTACGAGCAGTACTTC. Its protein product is CASSLSSGRGFYEQYF.

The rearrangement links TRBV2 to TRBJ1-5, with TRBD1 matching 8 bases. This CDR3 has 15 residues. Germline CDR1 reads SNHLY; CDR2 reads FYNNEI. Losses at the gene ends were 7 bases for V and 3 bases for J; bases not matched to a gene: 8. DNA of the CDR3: TGTGCCAGCACCCTGACAGGGGCCTTCAATCAGCCCCAGCATTTT. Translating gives CASTLTGAFNQPQHF.

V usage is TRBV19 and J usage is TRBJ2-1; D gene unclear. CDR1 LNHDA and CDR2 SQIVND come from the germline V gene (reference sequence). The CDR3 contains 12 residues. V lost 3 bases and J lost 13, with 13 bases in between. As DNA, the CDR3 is TGTGCCAGTAGTATGGGCCACCAAGGTCAGTTCTTC. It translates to CASSMGHQGQFF.